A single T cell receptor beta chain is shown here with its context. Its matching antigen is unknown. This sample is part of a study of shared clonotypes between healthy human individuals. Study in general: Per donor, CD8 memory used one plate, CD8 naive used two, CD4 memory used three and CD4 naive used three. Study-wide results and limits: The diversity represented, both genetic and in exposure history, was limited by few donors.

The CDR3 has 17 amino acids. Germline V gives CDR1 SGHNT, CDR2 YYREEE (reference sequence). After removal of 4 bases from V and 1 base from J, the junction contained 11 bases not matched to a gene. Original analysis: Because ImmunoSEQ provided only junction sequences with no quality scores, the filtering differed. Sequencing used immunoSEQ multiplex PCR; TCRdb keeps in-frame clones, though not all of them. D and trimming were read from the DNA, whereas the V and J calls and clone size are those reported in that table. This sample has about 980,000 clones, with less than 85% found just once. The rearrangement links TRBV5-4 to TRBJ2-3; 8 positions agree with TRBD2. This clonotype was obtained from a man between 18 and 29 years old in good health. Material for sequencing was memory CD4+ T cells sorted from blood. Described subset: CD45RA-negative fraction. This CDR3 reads CASSRAESGGGTDTQYF. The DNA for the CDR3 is TGTGCCAGCAGCCGCGCCGAATCGGGGGGGGGCACAGATACGCAGTATTTT.